This record concerns one TCR beta chain sequence. Its specific antigen is unknown. Because the receptor is murine, the gene names and germline sequences shown are mouse ones. The read terminates 1 residue before the CDR3 end, so the remaining end is supplied by the germline J gene. The library was generated by the immunoSEQ multiplex PCR assay. Adaptive Biotechnologies performed the TCRbeta CDR3 sequencing at survey depth and reported CDR3 sequences, V/J genes, productive frequency and template counts. Amplification of TCR beta CDR3 regions was performed from genomic DNA rather than from RNA. The source study handled its data this way. Jensen-Shannon divergence was used to quantify pairwise repertoire overlap between tissues, with a value of 1 meaning complete divergence and a value of 0 meaning identical repertoires. Tissues were clustered by single-linkage agglomerative hierarchical clustering of pairwise JSD values, and the clustering results were displayed as dendrograms. All patient samples were analyzed with GLIPH2 using simulation_depth 1000, kmer_min_depth 3 and cdr3_length_cutoff 8, and only groups containing more than two unique CDR3s were kept. A standardized tissue-overlap score extrapolated Jaccard GLIPH-group overlap across patients to a standard repertoire size of 1000 clones. To look at how diversity was associated with clinical or experimental variables, linear mixed-effect models were used, with tissue treated as a fixed effect and individual treated as a random effect. In TCRdb, the immuneACCESS table is reduced to in-frame sequences with V and J assigned. These tables do not hold every clone; where another copy was compared, an unresolved V gene accounts for under half, and the others remain unexplained. That table is the source of V, J and clone size, and D and trimming were worked out from the DNA. This sample lists under 6,000 clones; 32% were detected once. Of the sample, around 9% is held by the ten largest clones.

The germline V gene (reference sequence) supplies CDR1 NSQYPW and CDR2 LRSPGD. Its CDR3 holds 14 amino acids, cysteine through phenylalanine. Only the CDR3 bases that were read are kept: 39 of them, in frame from base 1. The V end gives up 0 bases and the J end 7 bases, leaving 6 bases in the junction not matched to a gene. The time point label corresponds to: mouse harvest day 14 after allogeneic transplant. Mouse grafts consisting of 10^7 T-cell-depleted bone marrow cells combined with 10^6 splenic CD5+ T cells were administered by tail vein injection. To model GVHD in mice, a major MHC-mismatch B6 (H2b) into BALB/c (H2d) model was used, and tissues were profiled at day 7 or 14. Mouse tissues and retro-orbital blood were harvested on day 7 or 14 post-transplant using separate sterile tools per animal; livers were flushed beforehand. Before genomic DNA isolation with the DNeasy Blood & Tissue Kit, mouse tissues were minced using razor blades in buffered saline.

This sample is part of a study of tissue T cells after allogeneic stem cell transplantation (dated 2022 in TCRdb). For the wider study: TCR beta repertoires were profiled across many tissues obtained from research autopsies of patients with and without GVHD, as well as in mouse models of GVHD. On the human side, the study was prospective and observational, with no blinding or randomization.

Overall study results and their limits: The patient cohort was small and clinically heterogeneous, and sampling depth was acknowledged as a limitation. Few T cell clones were found to be shared across patients, but shared repertoire signatures across patients were revealed in a tissue-specific fashion by motif-based clustering. In both patients and mice, T cells from blood and spleen picked up only a limited part of the TCR repertoire that was detected in tissues. Which tissue TCRs were alloreactive or antigen-specific was not determined in the study, and some clones might have been persisting host cells. Within patients, how anatomically similar the tissues were was a key factor in shaping TCR repertoire composition, regardless of disease or transplant status.

The sequence joins TRBV1 to TRBJ2-7; a stretch of 7 junction bases matches TRBD1. Sequenced material: skin. The clonotype comes from a female BALB/c mouse given C57BL/6 T cells with graft-versus-host disease after an allogeneic hematopoietic cell transplant. CDR3 loop: CTCSADRTGGEQYF. Partial CDR3 DNA: TGCACCTGCAGTGCAGATCGGACAGGAGGGGAACAGTAC.